This T cell receptor beta chain originates from a study of T cell responses to AZD1222 COVID-19 vaccine. Using immunoSEQ multiplex PCR, the repertoire was profiled, and TCRdb retains in-frame clones only, with some absent. The repertoire holds 150,000 or so clones, with more than 85% as singletons. Looked up from germline, CDR1 is LGHNA and CDR2 is YNFKEQ. The CDR3 runs to 18 residues. V lost 4 bases to trimming and J lost 7 bases; unmatched junction nucleotides: 18. In its sample, this clone was seen once. The specimen was peripheral blood, collected on day 0 of AZD1222 vaccination. This sequence was found in an adult in good health. This chain uses TRBV4-2 with TRBJ2-7, with 11 bases identical to TRBD1. The CDR3 bases are TGTGCCAGCAGCCCACCCCCGGGACAGGGGGTCCCCTCGCTTGAGCAGTACTTC. It codes for CASSPPPGQGVPSLEQYF.